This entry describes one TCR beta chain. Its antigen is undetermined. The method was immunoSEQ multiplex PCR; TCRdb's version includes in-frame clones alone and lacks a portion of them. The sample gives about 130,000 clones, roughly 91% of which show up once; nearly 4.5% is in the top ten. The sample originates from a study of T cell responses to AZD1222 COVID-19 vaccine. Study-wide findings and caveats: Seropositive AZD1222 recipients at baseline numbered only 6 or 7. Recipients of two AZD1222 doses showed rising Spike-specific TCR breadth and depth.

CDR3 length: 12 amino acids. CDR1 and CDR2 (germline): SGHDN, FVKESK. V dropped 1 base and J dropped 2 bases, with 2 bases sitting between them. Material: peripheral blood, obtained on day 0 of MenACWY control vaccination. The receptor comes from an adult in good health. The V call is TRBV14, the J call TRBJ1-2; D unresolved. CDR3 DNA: TGTGCCAGCAGCCAAGGGAACTATGGCTACACCTTC. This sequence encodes CASSQGNYGYTF.